The clone carrying this T cell receptor beta chain was seen more than once but under ten times. The antigen remains undetermined. The data derive from a study of identical twins. General study results and limits: Without tracking the same donors, conclusions rested on cross-sectional statistical analysis.

One entry per CDR3 protein, called by TCRdb with MiXCR from the 5' RACE reads. The sample carries about 660,000 distinct CDR3 sequences, 8.5% to 9.5% recorded once. The CDR3 is made up of 14 amino acids. The V and J ends lost 2 bases and 5 bases respectively, with 10 bases between them. Germline loops: CDR1 MNHEY, CDR2 SVGEGT. The same data also went into a second study, on yellow fever vaccine responses in identical twins.

This rearrangement joins TRBV6-2 or TRBV6-3 to TRBJ2-1; D unresolved. The source of this sequence is a woman younger than 35 in good health. The sequencing input was PBMCs. This chain's CDR3 is CASSYGRLNNEQFF. The CDR3, as DNA: TGTGCCAGCAGTTACGGACGGTTGAACAATGAGCAGTTCTTC.